This is a list of T cell receptor beta chains from one sample in a study of control samples from healthy donors and cancer patients. Sequencing was performed with immunoSEQ multiplex PCR; in TCRdb, only in-frame clones are kept and a portion is missing. The data hold about 110,000 clones, with 70% to 90% observed a single time. Sequenced material: PBMCs. The receptor source for this set is a woman in her sixties with lung cancer. Both conserved end residues are part of each CDR3. D genes are given only for firm matches. Expanded clones are given a class, and other clones once, few, many or no size at all.

TRBJ2-1 | . | TRBV7-2 | 15 | . | TGTGCCAGCAGCCTTACCGGGACGAACTACAATGAGCAGTTCTTC | CASSLTGTNYNEQFF
TRBJ2-4 | few | TRBV4-1 | 18 | . | TGCGCCAGCAGCCTAGGAAGATCTTACGGCCGACTCAAAAACATTCAGTACTTC | CASSLGRSYGRLKNIQYF
TRBJ1-1 | . | TRBV9 | 15 | . | TGTGCCAGCAGCGTAGTTCCGGGAATCAACACTGAAGCTTTCTTT | CASSVVPGINTEAFF
TRBJ2-2 | . | TRBV25-1 | 15 | . | TGTGCCAGCACCCCGGGACACTCGAACACCGGGGAGCTGTTTTTT | CASTPGHSNTGELFF
TRBJ2-3 | . | TRBV7-2 | 12 | . | TGTGCCAGCAGCTTAGGGGGATCGGCGCAGTATTTT | CASSLGGSAQYF
TRBJ1-2 | . | TRBV7-8 | 13 | . | TGTGCCAGCAGCTTTCAATCTAACTATGGCTACACCTTC | CASSFQSNYGYTF
TRBJ1-1 | . | TRBV20-1 | 11 | . | TGCAGTGCTTCTCAGGGGCCTCAAGCTTTCTTT | CSASQGPQAFF
TRBJ1-6 | . | TRBV19 | 17 | . | TGTGCCAGTAGCCCTTTCGTGGGCGGGGGGGATAATTCACCCCTCCACTTT | CASSPFVGGGDNSPLHF
TRBJ1-5 | . | TRBV21-1 | 15 | . | TGTGCCAGGGACTTCGGGGGTCGAAGCAATCAGCCCCAGCATTTT | CARDFGGRSNQPQHF
TRBJ1-2 | . | TRBV4-3 | 15 | TRBD1 | TGCGCCAGCAGCCAAGGCCGGGACAGGGTCTATGGCTACACCTTC | CASSQGRDRVYGYTF
TRBJ1-3 | few | TRBV3-1/TRBV3-2 | 14 | . | TGTGCCAGCAGCGAAGACAGTGCTGGAAACACCATATATTTT | CASSEDSAGNTIYF
TRBJ2-3 | . | TRBV19 | 15 | . | TGTGCCAGTAGTAAGGGACCCGGACTCACAGATACGCAGTATTTT | CASSKGPGLTDTQYF
TRBJ2-7 | once | TRBV6-5 | 14 | . | TGTGCCAGCGCCGCCGGGTCCCTCTCCTACGAGCAGTACTTC | CASAAGSLSYEQYF
TRBJ2-7 | . | TRBV6-5 | 14 | TRBD1 | TGTGCCAGCGCTAAGCCGGGACAGGGGAACGAGCAGTACTTC | CASAKPGQGNEQYF
TRBJ2-7 | . | TRBV9 | 15 | . | TGTGCCAGCAGCCCAGGGAGGGGGATGGCCTACGAGCAGTACTTC | CASSPGRGMAYEQYF
TRBJ2-7 | . | TRBV12-3/TRBV12-4 | 11 | . | TGTGCCAGCAGTGGGACCTACGAGCAGTACTTC | CASSGTYEQYF
TRBJ2-5 | . | TRBV6-2/TRBV6-3 | 13 | . | TGTGCCAGCAGTCGGGAACTCCAAGAGACCCAGTACTTC | CASSRELQETQYF
TRBJ2-1 | . | TRBV30 | 14 | TRBD2 | TGTGCCTGGGGAGGAATAGCGGGAGGGAATGAGCAGTTCTTC | CAWGGIAGGNEQFF
TRBJ2-7 | . | TRBV10-1 | 14 | TRBD1 | TGCGCCTCACGACCCGGGACAGTTAAGCACGAGCAGTACTTC | CASRPGTVKHEQYF
TRBJ2-3 | . | TRBV5-1 | 14 | TRBD2 | TGCGCCAGCAGCTTGGGGACTAGTGCTGATACGCAGTATTTT | CASSLGTSADTQYF
TRBJ2-7 | . | TRBV7-9 | 14 | TRBD1 | TGTGCCAGCAGCCCGGGACAGGGGCTTAAGGGGCAGTACTTC | CASSPGQGLKGQYF
TRBJ1-2 | . | TRBV2 | 14 | TRBD1 | TGTGCCAGCAGGGGGACGGGACAGGGGAATCGCTACACCTTC | CASRGTGQGNRYTF
TRBJ2-3 | . | TRBV25-1 | 17 | . | TGTGCCAGCAGTGAACTAACGGGGTCAGGGGGGGAGGATACGCAGTATTTT | CASSELTGSGGEDTQYF
TRBJ2-3 | . | TRBV5-8 | 16 | TRBD2 | TGTGCCAGCAGCCGTCGATTAGCGGGAGGCCGGGATACGCAGTATTTT | CASSRRLAGGRDTQYF
TRBJ1-1 | . | TRBV25-1 | 15 | . | TGTGCCAGCAGTCCCCAGATAGGCAGGTACACTGAAGCTTTCTTT | CASSPQIGRYTEAFF
TRBJ1-4 | . | TRBV19 | 15 | TRBD1 | TGTGCCAGTAGTACTATGACAGGGGGCGAGGAAAAACTGTTTTTT | CASSTMTGGEEKLFF
TRBJ1-1 | . | TRBV18 | 16 | . | TGTGCCAGCTCACCAGAAGTGGGTGTGGGTCCCCTTGAAGCTTTCTTT | CASSPEVGVGPLEAFF
TRBJ1-5 | . | TRBV28 | 17 | TRBD1 | TGTGCCAGCAGTTCCCCCATCGGACAGGGAAGTTACCAGCCCCAGCATTTT | CASSSPIGQGSYQPQHF
TRBJ2-3 | . | TRBV5-1 | 15 | TRBD2 | TGCGCCAGCAGCTTTACTAGCGGGGGTACAGATACGCAGTATTTT | CASSFTSGGTDTQYF
TRBJ2-7 | . | TRBV7-9 | 12 | . | TGTGCCAGCAGCTCCCAGGGGTACGAGCAGTACTTC | CASSSQGYEQYF
TRBJ2-1 | . | TRBV24-1 | 13 | . | TGTGCCACCAGTGGCCCGGGGCCAAATGAGCAGTTCTTC | CATSGPGPNEQFF
TRBJ2-3 | . | TRBV20-1 | 11 | . | TGCAGTGCTAGTTCCAAGGATACGCAGTATTTT | CSASSKDTQYF
TRBJ1-4 | few | TRBV3-1/TRBV3-2 | 13 | . | TGTGCCAGCAGCCAGTGGCAGGACGAAAAACTGTTTTTT | CASSQWQDEKLFF
TRBJ2-7 | . | TRBV3-1/TRBV3-2 | 17 | TRBD2 | TGTGCCAGCAGCCTATGGACTAGCGGGAGGGCCTCATACGAGCAGTACTTC | CASSLWTSGRASYEQYF
TRBJ1-4 | . | TRBV19 | 15 | . | TGTGCCAGTAGTGCCCAAGCGGCCGCTAATGAAAAACTGTTTTTT | CASSAQAAANEKLFF
TRBJ2-5 | once | TRBV20-1 | 14 | TRBD2 | TGCAGTGCTAGTCTTCGACTAGCTATCGCGACCCAGTACTTC | CSASLRLAIATQYF
TRBJ2-5 | . | TRBV5-5 | 15 | TRBD2 | TGTGCCAGCAGCTTGGCGGGGGGGCTCTGGGAGACCCAGTACTTC | CASSLAGGLWETQYF